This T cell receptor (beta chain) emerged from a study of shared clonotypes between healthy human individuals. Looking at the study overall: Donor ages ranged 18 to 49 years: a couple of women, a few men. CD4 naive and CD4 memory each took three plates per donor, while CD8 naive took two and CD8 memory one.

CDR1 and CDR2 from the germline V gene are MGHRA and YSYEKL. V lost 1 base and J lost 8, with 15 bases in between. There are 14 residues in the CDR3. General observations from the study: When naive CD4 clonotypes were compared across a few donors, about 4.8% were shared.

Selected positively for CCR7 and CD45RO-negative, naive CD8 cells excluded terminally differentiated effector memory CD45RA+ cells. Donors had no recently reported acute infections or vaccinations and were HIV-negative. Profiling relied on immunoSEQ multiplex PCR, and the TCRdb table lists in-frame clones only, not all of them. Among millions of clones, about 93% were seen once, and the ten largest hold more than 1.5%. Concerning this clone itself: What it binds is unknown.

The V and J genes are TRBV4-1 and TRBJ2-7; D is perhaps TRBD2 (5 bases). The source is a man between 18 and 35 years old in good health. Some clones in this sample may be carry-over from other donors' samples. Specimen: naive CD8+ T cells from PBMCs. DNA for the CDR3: TGCGCCAGCAGCCAAGTCGGGTACGGGGTCCAGCAGTACTTC. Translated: CASSQVGYGVQQYF.